This TCR beta chain appears in the sequencing data of a study of graft-versus-host responses after intestinal transplantation. The CDR3 contains 15 residues. V was shortened by 1 base and J by 5 bases, with 14 bases between the two germline ends. In germline, CDR1 is SGHDN, CDR2 FVKESK. Turning to this clone: Its antigen is unknown.

TCRdb's table, derived via immunoSEQ multiplex PCR, lists solely in-frame clones and lacks some. The table shows over 120,000 clones, with nearly 95% occurring only once. The sequences come from unstimulated CD4+ T cells sorted from spleen or lymph node cells, collected before intestinal transplant. The rearrangement uses TRBV14 and TRBJ2-5; tentatively, D is TRBD1 (5 bases). The clonotype comes from a human donor who received an intestinal transplant. CDR3 sequence (DNA): TGTGCCAGCAGCCAAGTCGCCAGGGCGGAGGAGACCCAGTACTTC. It encodes CASSQVARAEETQYF.